This T cell receptor beta chain was found in a study of tumor-infiltrating lymphocytes in primary liver carcinoma (dated by TCRdb to the late 2010s). Looking at the study overall: Between November 2015 and March 2016, 4 or 5 patients in China with histopathologically diagnosed primary liver carcinoma had surgical resection. Of the five patients, three men and two women aged 30 to 69 years, four had hepatocellular carcinoma and one had combined HCC and intrahepatic cholangiocarcinoma. Tumors of the five patients were stage T1-T3 N0M0 with maximum diameters of about 4.2 to 10 cm. Samples yielded roughly 3.5 to 8 million productive TCRbeta reads; read depth did not differ significantly between tissue types. The study combined TCRbeta repertoire sequencing, expression microarrays and whole-exome sequencing across five regions of each liver tumor, with adjacent normal tissue and blood. A total of roughly 35 specimens from 5 patients underwent TCRbeta repertoire sequencing, comprising some 25 tumor regions, 5 adjacent noncancerous liver tissues and 5 peripheral blood samples. High reproducibility was observed for the technical replicate repertoires, with mean shared-clone rates approximately 0.9 and correlation coefficients above 0.95. What the study reported, not specific to this receptor: Only the TCR beta chain was sequenced, so true repertoire diversity is likely underestimated because unpaired alpha chains were not captured. A significantly larger repertoire fraction was made up by the top 250 clones in tumors than in blood (p = 0.039). With just 4 or 5 patients in the study, the authors point out that the findings should be validated in a larger study. Repertoire overlap was found to be higher between tumor regions (mean around 36%) than between tumor-adjacent (about 17%) or tumor-blood (around 14%) pairs, consistent with antigen-driven expansion. Since the samples were bulk and unsorted, there was no way to compare CD4+ and CD8+ T cell repertoires.

TCRbeta-specific cDNA was reverse-transcribed from 500 to 550 ng total RNA using a constant-region primer and ProtoScript II reverse transcriptase. Construction of the TCRbeta libraries relied on three nested rounds of multiplex PCR, following a slightly modified ARM-PCR procedure. Each of the first two PCR rounds ran for approximately 10 cycles using multiplex TRBV1-TRBV30 forward primers together with a Cbeta reverse primer. Sample barcodes and Illumina adapters were attached in a final 25-cycle PCR using Deep VentR polymerase. Before sequencing, amplicons between 200 and 500 bp were purified from gel using a QIAquick gel extraction kit. The TCRbeta amplicons were sequenced with 250-bp paired-end reads on an Illumina HiSeq 2500. Under the source paper's analysis protocol: Trimmomatic v0.33 was used to quality-trim the reads, and FLASH v1.2.11 was used to merge paired reads so that full CDR3 sequences could be recovered. V, D and J germline segments were assigned to the rearranged TCRbeta sequences by MiGEC v1.2.1b. VDJtools v1.0.0 computed clonotype statistics and Shannon-Wiener diversity indices. To cut down on sampling bias, every analysis after diversity analysis relied on just the 250 most abundant clonotypes from each sample. TCRdb applied fastp at Q25 and MiXCR to the public reads, then kept only in-frame beta chains. A single entry per CDR3 protein holds the most common genes and DNA from its merged rows. The V and J calls, along with clone size, are taken from TCRdb and not from the paper's own processing. The sample contains 300,000 to 350,000 distinct CDR3 sequences, more than 55% of them found a single time. The ten largest clones represent over 15% of the sample.

Blood RNA was extracted from unsorted whole blood with TRIzol reagent; germline DNA came from the DNeasy Blood & Tissue kit. Chronic HBV infection was present in the patients, and the patients were treatment-naive at sampling. Before surgery, about 4 milliliters of peripheral blood were drawn into K2EDTA tubes. From the cysteine up to the phenylalanine, the CDR3 has a length of 14 residues. The DNA shown is the 42-base CDR3, in frame from base 1. Trimmed from V: 7 bases; trimmed from J: 6 bases; junction bases lacking a gene match: 8. Notes on this clonotype: Its antigen specificity is not known. One base away there is no much larger clone; base qualities are not given.

This TCR was recovered from a woman in her 30s with primary liver carcinoma and hepatitis B virus infection. Recombination connected TRBV12-3 or TRBV12-4 to TRBJ2-2; 7 junctional bases match TRBD1. The specimen sequenced was peripheral blood. The CDR3 protein is CASTQGDIAGELFF. The nucleotide sequence reads as follows: TGTGCCAGCACCCAGGGGGATATAGCCGGGGAGCTGTTTTTT.